Detailed here is one T cell receptor beta chain. What it binds is not known. This entry belongs to a study of T cell responses to AZD1222 COVID-19 vaccine. Broader study findings: Only a handful of people who got AZD1222 tested seropositive at baseline. Most donors were white British, females outnumbered males, and clonal diversity was possibly underestimated.

The V gene's germline CDR1 is WSHSY and CDR2 SAAADI. Trimming left V 2 bases short and J 8 bases short, with 15 bases between. The CDR3 loop spans 14 amino acids. Measured with immunoSEQ multiplex PCR; TCRdb has only the in-frame clones, and not every one. The table has around 100,000 clones, approximately 87% seen once; the top ten hold around 15%. This chain joins TRBV10-2 and TRBJ1-2; D might be TRBD1 (5 bases). The source of this sequence is an adult in good health. Here the sequenced sample was peripheral blood, taken on day 0 of AZD1222 vaccination. The CDR3 sequence: CASSESGTWRGYTF. The CDR3 coding sequence is TGCGCCAGCAGTGAGAGCGGGACCTGGAGAGGCTACACCTTC.